The 15 T cell receptor beta chains listed next were all sequenced from one sample in a study of blood T cell repertoires in COVID-19. Clones were read by immunoSEQ multiplex PCR, and TCRdb kept only the in-frame ones, dropping some. Here the sample spans tens of thousands of clones, about 80% being singletons. Sequencing used peripheral blood. All receptors derive from a human donor in a cohort sampled during active COVID-19.

V is TRBV4-2 and J is TRBJ2-7; TRBD2 is a possible D gene (5 bases). V lost 3 bases and J 0 bases, leaving 12 bases between the germline ends. The germline V gene has CDR1 LGHNA and CDR2 YNFKEQ. The CDR3 consists of 15 residues. CDR3 sequence reads: CASSQGSGFSYEQYF. CDR3 bases: TGTGCCAGCAGCCAGGGGAGCGGATTCTCCTACGAGCAGTACTTC.

The rearrangement links TRBV12-3 or TRBV12-4 to TRBJ2-7; the match to TRBD2 covers 10 bases. This CDR3 region has 13 residues. Trimming at V came to 1 base and at J to 6 bases, leaving 0 bases not matched to a gene. This CDR3 is CASSLGLAGEQYF. Written as DNA, the CDR3 is TGTGCCAGCAGTTTAGGACTAGCGGGCGAGCAGTACTTC.

This chain links TRBV4-2 with TRBJ2-5; the match to TRBD2 covers 8 bases. Germline trimming cut 1 base from V and 4 bases from J; bases unmatched to any gene: 8. This CDR3 comprises 16 residues. Germline CDR1 is LGHNA and CDR2 is YNFKEQ. The CDR3 DNA reads as TGTGCCAGCAGCCAAGTGGGGCGGGGGGCGCCAGAGACCCAGTACTTC. It codes for CASSQVGRGAPETQYF.

The chain uses TRBV6-4 and TRBJ2-1; no clear D gene. V lost 6 bases and J 4 bases, leaving 10 bases between the germline ends. The germline gives CDR1 MRHNA, CDR2 SNTAGT. The CDR3 sequence is 13 residues long. The CDR3 spells CASRAPAYNEQFF. The CDR3 region has the DNA TGTGCCAGCAGAGCCCCCGCTTACAATGAGCAGTTCTTC.

This chain connects TRBV4-3 to TRBJ2-3, with 9 bases aligning to TRBD2. V lost 2 bases, J lost 4 bases, and 7 bases stayed unmatched. The CDR3 consists of 16 residues. Looked up from germline, CDR1 is LGHNA and CDR2 is YSLEER. The CDR3 coding sequence is TGCGCCAGCAGCCAATCGGCGGGGGGGGGCGCAGATACGCAGTATTTT. Its protein product is CASSQSAGGGADTQYF.

There are a few counts of this clone. The chain is built from TRBV7-3 and TRBJ1-6; TRBD1 might be the D (5 bases). The germline gives CDR1 SGHTA, CDR2 FQGTGA. The CDR3 length is 14 residues. Trimming took off 5 bases at V and 11 bases at J, with 16 bases between the two ends. The CDR3 nucleotides are TGTGCCAGCAGCCCTACCGGGGGAGGTACACCCCTCCACTTT. Residues: CASSPTGGGTPLHF.

This sequence joins TRBV5-4 and TRBJ2-7, with 11 positions matching TRBD2. CDR1 is SGHNT, CDR2 YYREEE, per germline (reference sequence). This CDR3 spans 15 amino acids. V lost 4 bases to trimming and J lost 3 bases; unmatched junction nucleotides: 6. The CDR3 protein is CASSQTGTSGYEQYF. CDR3 nucleotide sequence: TGTGCCAGCAGCCAAACCGGGACTAGCGGCTACGAGCAGTACTTC.

This chain links TRBV19 with TRBJ2-5; TRBD1 is a possible D gene (6 bases). Germline CDR1 and CDR2: LNHDA and SQIVND (reference sequence). V lost 3 bases, J lost 2 bases, and 13 bases lay in between. This CDR3 contains 15 residues. CDR3 coding DNA: TGTGCCAGTAGTATTTTGGGGGCGGAACAAGAGACCCAGTACTTC. It is translated as CASSILGAEQETQYF. Full variable domain (outside the CDR3, taken from reference TRBV19 and TRBJ2-5): DGGITQSPKYLFRKEGQNVTLSCEQNLNHDAMYWYRQDPGQGLRLIYYSQIVNDFQKGDIAEGYSVSREKKESFPLTVTSAQKNPTAFYLCASSILGAEQETQYFGPGTRLLVL.

The V call is TRBV18, the J call TRBJ1-6, with D unresolved. The V gene lost 2 bases and the J gene lost 7 bases, with 15 bases spanning the gap. Germline values: CDR1 KGHSH, CDR2 LQKENI. CDR3 length: 16 amino acids. The CDR3 region has the DNA TGTGCCAGCTCACCAGGGAGGGTGAAGCTAAATTCACCCCTCCACTTT. It codes for CASSPGRVKLNSPLHF.

V gene TRBV10-3 combines with J gene TRBJ1-5; 7 bases match TRBD1. The CDR3 runs 15 residues. Germline V gives CDR1 ENHRY, CDR2 SYGVKD. V lost 3 bases and J lost 3; bases outside the gene matches: 5. DNA of the CDR3: TGTGCCATCAGTGAAACGGGACAGTCCAATCAGCCCCAGCATTTT. Its translation is CAISETGQSNQPQHF.

This clone was counted between two and nine times. The chain employs TRBV7-2 and TRBJ2-7; tentative D call: TRBD1 (5 bases). The germline gives CDR1 SGHTA, CDR2 FQGNSA. This CDR3 region has 15 residues. V was cut by 5 bases and J by 1 base, with 15 bases left in between. CDR3 DNA sequence: TGTGCCAGCAGCCCAGGGCAAGTCCGTTCCTACGAGCAGTACTTC. Protein product: CASSPGQVRSYEQYF.

This rearrangement joins TRBV19 to TRBJ2-2; tentative D call: TRBD1 (6 bases). Germline CDR1 reads LNHDA; CDR2 reads SQIVND (reference sequence). The V end was cut by 6 bases, the J end by 2 bases, with 13 bases between. The CDR3 length is 15 residues. This CDR3 reads CASRTGQGNTGELFF. Written as DNA, the CDR3 is TGTGCCAGTAGAACAGGGCAAGGAAACACCGGGGAGCTGTTTTTT.

This clone was observed a few times. This chain connects TRBV4-2 to TRBJ2-7; 9 bases match TRBD1. This CDR3 region has 16 residues. CDR1 and CDR2 (germline): LGHNA, YNFKEQ. After removal of 5 bases from V and 0 bases from J, the junction contained 8 bases not matched to a gene. The CDR3 loop is CASSEGQGRSSYEQYF. The CDR3 nucleotides read TGTGCCAGCAGCGAGGGACAGGGAAGGAGCTCCTACGAGCAGTACTTC.

This chain uses TRBV24-1 with TRBJ2-1, with a possible D match to TRBD2 (5 bases). CDR1 KGHDR and CDR2 SFDVKD come from the germline V gene. CDR3 length: 18 amino acids. The V gene lost 3 bases and the J gene lost 0 bases, with 17 bases spanning the gap. DNA of the CDR3: TGTGCCACCAGTGATGCCCCTTCCCCTGGGAGCTCCTACAATGAGCAGTTCTTC. As protein: CATSDAPSPGSSYNEQFF.

This clone was counted a few times. The chain uses TRBV6-1 and TRBJ2-6, with a weak D call TRBD2 (5 bases). V was trimmed by 0 bases and J by 4 bases, leaving 7 bases between them. This CDR3 has 15 residues. Germline-derived CDR1 and CDR2 are MNHNS and SASEGT. CDR3 nucleotide sequence: TGTGCCAGCAGTGAAGCGGAGGTCGGGGCCAACGTCCTGACTTTC. Amino acid sequence: CASSEAEVGANVLTF.